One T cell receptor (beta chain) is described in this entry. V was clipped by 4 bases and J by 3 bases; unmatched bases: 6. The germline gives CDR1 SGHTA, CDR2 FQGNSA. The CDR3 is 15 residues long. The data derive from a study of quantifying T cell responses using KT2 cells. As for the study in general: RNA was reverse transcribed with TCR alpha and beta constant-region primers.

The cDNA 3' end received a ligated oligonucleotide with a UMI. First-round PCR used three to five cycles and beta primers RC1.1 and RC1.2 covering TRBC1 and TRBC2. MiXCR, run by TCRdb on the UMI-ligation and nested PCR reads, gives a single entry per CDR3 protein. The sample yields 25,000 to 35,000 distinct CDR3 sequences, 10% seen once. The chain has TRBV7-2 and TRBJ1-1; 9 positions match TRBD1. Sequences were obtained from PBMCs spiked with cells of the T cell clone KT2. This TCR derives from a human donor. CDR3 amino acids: CASSSLTGGYTEAFF. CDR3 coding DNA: TGTGCCAGCAGCTCACTGACAGGGGGATACACTGAAGCTTTCTTT.